This T cell receptor (beta chain) was documented in a study of CD8 T cells in cerebrospinal fluid in Alzheimer's disease. Study as a whole: Plate-based nested PCR sequencing and droplet-based sequencing measured CSF T cell clonal expansion.

Study conclusions and caveats: Finding EBV-specific TCRs in cerebrospinal fluid does not show EBV causes Alzheimer's disease.

From its re-call of the 10x single-cell sequencing reads, TCRdb lists each CDR3 protein once, without DNA. The repertoire shows about 670 distinct CDR3 sequences; the top ten hold 15% to 25%. Its frequency marks this clonotype as medium-sized (0.01 to 0.1%). Its specificity is not known. Live CSF cells were sorted with a live/dead marker for droplet-based sequencing. The sequencing sample was made of cerebrospinal fluid. This sequence was found in a human donor in good health.

CDR3 region: CASKNGGADTGELFF. This rearrangement joins TRBV2 to TRBJ2-2; TCRdb's D call, TRBD2, is unchecked because there is no DNA. CDR1 is SNHLY, CDR2 FYNNEI, per germline. This CDR3 is built from 15 residues.